Included here is one TCR beta chain sequence, with context. Its antigen is currently unknown. Germline V gene sequence: CDR1 DFQATT, CDR2 SNEGSKA (reference sequence). The CDR3 length is 14 residues. Between the trimmed V and J ends, which lost 0 bases and 3 bases, there was a span of 12 bases. The sample's time point: persistent/refractory GD, antithyroid drugs over 5 years with positive TRAb. The TCR library was made from RNA that had been extracted from PBMCs in TRIzol. The TCR beta library used iRepertoire HTBI primers with Arm-PCR amplification of CDR3. One entry per CDR3 protein results from TCRdb running MiXCR on the multiplex PCR reads. The table lists about 470,000 distinct CDR3 sequences, roughly 20% of them singletons. The sample is drawn from a study of regulatory T cells in long-lasting Graves disease. On the study more broadly: Those with persistent Graves' disease had received antithyroid drugs for over 5 years with positive TSH receptor antibodies.

General study results and limits: Newly diagnosed Graves' patients had higher TCR diversity than persistent ones. Segments TRBV28, TRBJ1-2 and TRBJ2-5 showed preferential usage in persistent disease. The persistent group shared 2,500 to 3,000 public clonotypes, more than the approximately 1,000 shared by new patients.

The sequences come from peripheral blood mononuclear cells (PBMCs), collected when the disease was refractory, from a patient treated with antithyroid drugs. The receptor was derived from a female donor with Graves disease. The chain employs TRBV20-1 and TRBJ2-7; D is unresolved. The CDR3 DNA reads as TGCAGTGCTAGAGATGCCCAGCAGGTCTACGAGCAGTACTTC. Encoded protein: CSARDAQQVYEQYF.